This T cell receptor (beta chain) was found in a study of cytomegalovirus exposure and HLA in healthy donors. Study findings and constraints: Productive rates of about 87% or about 30% were seen for most TCR beta V segments in an earlier analysis.

60 Vbeta and 13 Jbeta primers were used in PCR. Sequencing used immunoSEQ multiplex PCR; TCRdb keeps in-frame clones, though not all of them. This repertoire shows approximately 210,000 clones, over 75% found once; its top ten account for approximately 1.8%. As concerns this clone: The antigen remains undetermined.

V shed 6 bases and J 5 bases; nucleotides not matched to a gene: 13. This CDR3 comprises 16 residues. Germline V CDR1 and CDR2: SEHNR, FQNEAQ (reference sequence). The source material was PBMCs. The TCR originated in a male donor in good health and CMV-seronegative. This chain joins TRBV7-9 and TRBJ1-1, with 9 bases lining up with TRBD1. CDR3 DNA sequence: TGTGCCAGCAGTCCCCCGACAGGGGGGTTTGGTACTGAAGCTTTCTTT. Translation: CASSPPTGGFGTEAFF.